The present T cell receptor beta chain was sequenced within a study of tumor-infiltrating lymphocytes in primary liver carcinoma. Study as a whole: Men as well as women, aged 30 to 69 years, made up the patients. Productive TCRbeta reads per sample were roughly 3.5 to 7.13 million, not differing by tissue.

Of note for this clonotype: This CDR3 is missing its conserved last phenylalanine or tryptophan, likely due to a read error.

Both blood RNA, taken from unsorted whole blood, and germline DNA were extracted. Chronic HBV infection was present in the patients, who were treatment-naive. Priming with a constant-region primer yielded TCR beta cDNA from about 450 ng total RNA. For TCR beta, libraries were produced by three nested multiplex PCR rounds using slightly modified ARM-PCR. In the first two PCR rounds, TRBV1-TRBV30 forward primers were paired with a C-beta reverse primer, and each round lasted 10 cycles. MiXCR, run by TCRdb on the multiplex PCR reads, gives a single entry per CDR3 protein. This sample has approximately 330,000 distinct CDR3 sequences, with about 65% found just once. CDR1 and CDR2 (germline): SGHAT, FQNNGV. The CDR3 runs 15 residues. V lost 6 bases, J lost 4 bases, and 18 bases lay in between.

The sample comprised peripheral blood. The chain couples TRBV11-2 to TRBJ1-2; possible D gene TRBD1, 6 bases. The clonotype was recovered from a man aged 35 to 55 with primary liver carcinoma and hepatitis B virus infection. The CDR3 DNA follows: TGTGCCAGCAGTTCCCGACAGGCTACGAGCTATGGCTACACCATC. It yields the protein CASSSRQATSYGYTI.